This T cell receptor beta chain was observed in a study of T cells in Graves' hyperthyroidism and ophthalmopathy. This clonotype appeared many times. What it binds is unknown. General study findings and limits: Blood also carried most thyroid clonotypes expanded above 0.001.

Using RNA transcripts as the source, TCR beta CDR3 regions were amplified. The TCR CDR3 first-round RT-PCR relied on the HTBI primer set. TCRdb redid the calling of the multiplex PCR reads with MiXCR, one entry per CDR3 protein. The data show about 510,000 distinct CDR3 sequences, 40% to 55% seen once. The germline V gene encodes CDR1 MNHNS and CDR2 SASEGT. V was pared by 1 base and J by 8 bases, with 12 bases between. The CDR3 length is 15 residues. The chain uses TRBV6-1 and TRBJ1-6; D possibly corresponds to TRBD1 (5 bases). The TCR originated in an adult woman with Graves' disease, either hyperthyroidism or ophthalmopathy (not recorded which). Source material: peripheral blood or thyroid tissue (not recorded which). This CDR3 is CASSEGQGRDSPLHF. The CDR3 DNA is TGTGCCAGCAGTGAAGGGCAGGGAAGGGATTCACCCCTCCACTTT.